This T cell receptor (beta chain) was identified in a study of blood T cell repertoires in COVID-19. Overall study: The study drew acute and convalescent COVID-19 samples from the United States, Italy and Spain. In each case, the material was cDNA or gDNA derived from T cells, B-cell-depleted T cells, or PBMCs.

In assigning cohorts, the study relied on participant-reported clinical history. Libraries were prepared by immunoSEQ multiplex PCR; TCRdb keeps only in-frame clonotypes and omits some of them. The data hold around 220,000 clones, with around 84% observed a single time. V lost 0 bases, J lost 5 bases, and 13 bases lay in between. Germline V gene lookup returns CDR1 MGHRA and CDR2 YSYEKL. The CDR3 runs to 15 residues. V and J are TRBV4-1 and TRBJ1-2, with a weak D call TRBD1 (5 bases). The source is a woman aged 40 to 50 with acute COVID-19. The sample comprised PBMCs or T cells enriched from blood (not recorded which). The CDR3 here is CASSQDLAGRYGYTF. The DNA for the CDR3 is TGCGCCAGCAGCCAAGATTTGGCGGGACGATATGGCTACACCTTC.